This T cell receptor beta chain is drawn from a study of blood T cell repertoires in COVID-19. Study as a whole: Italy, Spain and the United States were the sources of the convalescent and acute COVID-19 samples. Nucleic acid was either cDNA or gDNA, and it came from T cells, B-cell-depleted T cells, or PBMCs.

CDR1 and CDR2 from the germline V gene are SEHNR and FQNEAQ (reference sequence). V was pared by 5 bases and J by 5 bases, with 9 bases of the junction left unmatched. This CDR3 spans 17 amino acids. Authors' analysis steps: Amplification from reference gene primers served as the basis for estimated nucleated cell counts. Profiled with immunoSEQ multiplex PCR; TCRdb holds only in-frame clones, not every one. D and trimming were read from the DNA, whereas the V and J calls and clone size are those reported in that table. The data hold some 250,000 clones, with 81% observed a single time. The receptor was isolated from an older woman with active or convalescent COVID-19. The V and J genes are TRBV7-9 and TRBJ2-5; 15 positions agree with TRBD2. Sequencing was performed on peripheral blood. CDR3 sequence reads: CASSPGLAGGAWETQYF. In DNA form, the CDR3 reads TGTGCCAGCAGCCCTGGACTAGCGGGGGGGGCGTGGGAGACCCAGTACTTC.